Detailed here is one TCR beta chain. No antigen is known for it. With 5 bases clipped from V and 7 bases from J, the junction kept 8 bases outside the gene matches. CDR1 is SQVTM and CDR2 is ANQGSEA in the germline V gene. CDR3 size: 12 residues. The data belong to a study of a mutant IDH1 vaccine in newly diagnosed glioma. Study details: Patients had received radiotherapy, temozolomide, or both previously, most receiving both.

Documented time point: week 47, end of study. Topical imiquimod was applied with each vaccine dose, which held 300 ug of mutant IDH1 20-mer peptide. Weeks 1, 3, 5, 7, 11, 15, 19 and 23 were when patients received their eight vaccinations. Clones were read by immunoSEQ multiplex PCR, and TCRdb kept only the in-frame ones, dropping some. The table includes fewer than 35,000 clones, about 80% detected once. This chain joins TRBV29-1 and TRBJ2-7, with 7 nucleotides matching TRBD1. The starting material was PBMCs, obtained from a glioma patient whose treatment included an IDH1 peptide vaccine. This TCR derives from a man between 25 and 39 years old with glioma. The CDR3 DNA sequence: TGCAGCGTTCGGACAGGCGCGAATGAGCAGTACTTC. Its protein product is CSVRTGANEQYF.